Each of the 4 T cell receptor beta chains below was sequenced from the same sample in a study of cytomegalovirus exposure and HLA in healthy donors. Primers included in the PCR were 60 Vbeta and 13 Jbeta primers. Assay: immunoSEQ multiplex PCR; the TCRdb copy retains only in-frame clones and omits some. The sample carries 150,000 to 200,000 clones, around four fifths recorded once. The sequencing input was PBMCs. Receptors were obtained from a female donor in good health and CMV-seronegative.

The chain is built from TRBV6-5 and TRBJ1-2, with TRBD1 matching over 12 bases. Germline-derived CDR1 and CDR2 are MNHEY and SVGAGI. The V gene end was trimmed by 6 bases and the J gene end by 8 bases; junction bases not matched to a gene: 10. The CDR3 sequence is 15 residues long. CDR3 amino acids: CASRPRDRGQGGYTF. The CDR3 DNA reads TGTGCCAGCAGACCCCGGGACAGGGGGCAGGGGGGCTACACCTTC.

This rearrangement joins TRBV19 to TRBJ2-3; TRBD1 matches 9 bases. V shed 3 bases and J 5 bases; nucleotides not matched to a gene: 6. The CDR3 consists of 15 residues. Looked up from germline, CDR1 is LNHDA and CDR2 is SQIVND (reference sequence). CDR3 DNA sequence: TGTGCCAGTAGTATGGGGGACAGGGACGTAGATACGCAGTATTTT. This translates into CASSMGDRDVDTQYF. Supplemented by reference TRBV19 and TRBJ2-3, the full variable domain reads DGGITQSPKYLFRKEGQNVTLSCEQNLNHDAMYWYRQDPGQGLRLIYYSQIVNDFQKGDIAEGYSVSREKKESFPLTVTSAQKNPTAFYLCASSMGDRDVDTQYFGPGTRLTVL.

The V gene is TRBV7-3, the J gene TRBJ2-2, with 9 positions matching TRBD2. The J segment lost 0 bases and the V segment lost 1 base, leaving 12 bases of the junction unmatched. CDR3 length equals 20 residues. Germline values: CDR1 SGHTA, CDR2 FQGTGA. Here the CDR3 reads CASSLSPPDSGGTNTGELFF. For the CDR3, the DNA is TGTGCCAGCAGCTTAAGCCCCCCCGATAGCGGGGGAACGAACACCGGGGAGCTGTTTTTT.

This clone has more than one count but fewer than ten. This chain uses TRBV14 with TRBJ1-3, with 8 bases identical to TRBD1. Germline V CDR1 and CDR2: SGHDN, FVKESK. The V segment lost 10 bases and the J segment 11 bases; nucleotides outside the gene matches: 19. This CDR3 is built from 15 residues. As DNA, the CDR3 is TGTGCCACCACCTCCCCCATAGGGACAGGTAAGGCCATATATTTT. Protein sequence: CATTSPIGTGKAIYF.